Each of the 8 T cell receptor beta chains below was sequenced from the same sample in a study of immune evolution from preneoplasia to lung adenocarcinoma. Libraries were prepared by immunoSEQ multiplex PCR; TCRdb keeps only in-frame clonotypes and omits some of them. The table lists 6,000 to 7,500 clones, approximately 80% of them singletons. Material: FFPE minimally invasive lung adenocarcinoma tissue. The receptors derive from a person aged 60-80 years with lung adenocarcinoma.

The chain combines TRBV13 with TRBJ1-1; possible D gene TRBD1, 6 bases. Between the trimmed V and J ends, which lost 5 bases and 4 bases, there was a span of 20 bases. Germline V gene sequence: CDR1 PRHDT, CDR2 FYEKMQ (reference sequence). CDR3 size: 16 residues. The CDR3: CASSERTLGGGTEAFF. The CDR3 bases are TGTGCCAGCAGCGAGAGGACACTCGGAGGGGGCACTGAAGCTTTCTTT. Combining the CDR3 with reference TRBV13 and TRBJ1-1 gives the whole variable domain AAGVIQSPRHLIKEKRETATLKCYPIPRHDTVYWYQQGPGQDPQFLISFYEKMQSDKGSIPDRFSAQQFSDYHSELNMSSLELGDSALYFCASSERTLGGGTEAFFGQGTRLTVV.

This clone appeared once. The chain carries TRBV28 and TRBJ2-7; a possible D gene is TRBD2 (5 bases). The V and J ends lost 5 bases and 3 bases respectively, with 20 bases between them. Germline CDR1 is MDHEN and CDR2 is SYDVKM. CDR3 length equals 16 residues. The CDR3 loop is CASSPRRTGIYYEQYF. The CDR3, as DNA: TGTGCCAGCAGTCCCAGACGGACGGGGATTTACTACGAGCAGTACTTC.

The genes are TRBV5-4 and TRBJ2-5; weak D call: TRBD2 (6 bases). From germline, CDR1 is SGHNT and CDR2 YYREEE (reference sequence). V was clipped by 1 base and J by 5 bases, with 18 bases between them. The CDR3 has 16 residues. This CDR3 is CASSLLGTDLRETQYF. DNA of the CDR3: TGTGCCAGCAGCTTGTTGGGGACTGACCTTCGGGAGACCCAGTACTTC.

The chain uses TRBV7-8 and TRBJ2-1; 14 nucleotides align to TRBD2. There are 15 residues in the CDR3. V gave up 8 bases and J gave up 7 bases; unmatched junction bases: 7. Germline assignment: CDR1 SGHVS and CDR2 FQNEAQ. As DNA, the CDR3 is TGTGCCAGCGCCATGGGACTAGCGGGAGAAAATGAGCAGTTCTTC. Amino acids: CASAMGLAGENEQFF.

The chain links TRBV29-1 to TRBJ2-1, with D unclear. The CDR3 covers 13 residues. Trimming stripped 0 bases from V and 9 bases from J, with 12 bases between. Germline assignment: CDR1 SQVTM and CDR2 ANQGSEA. CDR3 region: CSVEDSRWGEQFF. In DNA form, the CDR3 reads TGCAGCGTTGAAGACAGCAGGTGGGGTGAGCAGTTCTTC.

This clone was picked up one time. The chain employs TRBV12-5 and TRBJ2-3; 9 bases line up with TRBD2. The CDR3 is made up of 21 amino acids. CDR1 and CDR2 (germline): LGHNT, FRNRAP. After removal of 1 base from V and 8 bases from J, the junction contained 25 bases not matched to a gene. The CDR3 is CASGLALSGSDSLNSIGTQYF. CDR3 nucleotide sequence: TGTGCTAGTGGTTTGGCTCTTAGCGGGAGCGATAGTCTCAATAGCATCGGTACGCAGTATTTT.

This clone has only a few counts. The gene calls are TRBV9 and TRBJ2-3; TRBD2 matches 10 bases. This CDR3 region has 15 residues. Germline CDR1 and CDR2: SGDLS and YYNGEE. V shed 1 base and J 6 bases; nucleotides not matched to a gene: 5. This chain's CDR3 is CASSVTSGTSDTQYF. For the CDR3, the DNA is TGTGCCAGCAGCGTAACTAGCGGGACATCGGATACGCAGTATTTT.

This chain connects TRBV6-5 to TRBJ2-1; 8 bases map to TRBD1. Germline assignment: CDR1 MNHEY and CDR2 SVGAGI. The V gene end was trimmed by 2 bases and the J gene end by 5 bases; junction bases not matched to a gene: 2. The CDR3 length is 14 residues. CDR3 bases: TGTGCCAGCAGTTACACGGACAGGGACAATGAGCAGTTCTTC. Translating gives CASSYTDRDNEQFF.